This T cell receptor (beta chain) originates from a study of T cell changes during pregnancy in multiple sclerosis. The method was immunoSEQ multiplex PCR; TCRdb's version includes in-frame clones alone and lacks a portion of them. The sample lists 50,000 to 65,000 clones, 90% to 95% occurring once. This CDR3 has 12 residues. V dropped 3 bases and J dropped 8; count of bases not matched to a gene: 1. Germline loops: CDR1 LGHNA, CDR2 YNFKEQ. This clone came up once. This material consisted of CD8+ T cells from peripheral blood mononuclear cells, taken in the second trimester of pregnancy. This clonotype originated in a female donor with multiple sclerosis, enrolled in a pregnancy study. The chain joins TRBV4-2 to TRBJ2-1; TRBD2 agrees at 7 bases. CDR3 loop: CASSHRGDEQFF. As DNA, the CDR3 is TGTGCCAGCAGCCATCGGGGGGATGAGCAGTTCTTC.